A single sample gave rise to the 24 T cell receptor beta chains below, sequenced in a study of spatial heterogeneity in lung cancer. These TCRs are of unknown antigen specificity. General study findings and limits: Higher tumor mutation counts went along with higher counts of expanded intratumoral alpha and beta TCRs.

TCRdb independently ran MiXCR on the 5' RACE reads; one entry per CDR3 protein. This sample has thousands of distinct CDR3 sequences; roughly 12% occur once, and the top ten carry about 10%. Documented time point: sample taken at primary tumor resection. The source material was lung tumor tissue, sampled at surgery. These receptors were taken from a male donor with early-stage non-small cell lung cancer.

This clonotype is deemed medium-sized (0.01 to 0.1%). The chain carries TRBV20-1 and TRBJ2-1; the D is unclear. Germline CDR1 reads DFQATT; CDR2 reads SNEGSKA (reference sequence). Trimming cost V 3 bases and J 6 bases, with 6 bases left between them. The CDR3 runs to 11 residues. The CDR3 reads CSASPSNEQFF. The CDR3 coding sequence is TGCAGTGCTAGCCCCAGCAATGAGCAGTTCTTC.

Ten or more counts support this clonotype. The V and J genes are TRBV15 and TRBJ1-1, with 7 bases identical to TRBD1. This CDR3 is built from 13 residues. V shed 3 bases and J 8 bases; nucleotides not matched to a gene: 6. From germline, CDR1 is LNHNV and CDR2 YYDKDF (reference sequence). The chain's CDR3 is CATSRGRDREAFF. The CDR3 coding sequence is TGTGCCACCAGCAGGGGCCGGGACAGAGAAGCTTTCTTT.

Within the sample, this clonotype is medium-sized (0.01 to 0.1%). This rearrangement joins TRBV7-3 to TRBJ1-4; no definite D call. Deletions cut 2 bases from V and 4 bases from J, with 8 bases between. The CDR3 is 14 amino acids. Germline V CDR1 and CDR2: SGHTA, FQGTGA. The CDR3 region is CASSLQPRNEKLFF. In nucleotides, the CDR3 is TGTGCCAGCAGCTTACAACCCCGTAATGAAAAACTGTTTTTT.

CDR3 protein: CASSYRSGGNQPQHF. Here the CDR3 DNA reads TGTGCCAGCAGTTACCGGTCAGGGGGCAATCAGCCCCAGCATTTT. The rearrangement uses TRBV6-2 or TRBV6-3 and TRBJ1-5, with D tentatively TRBD1 (6 bases). The length of the CDR3 is 15 residues. Trimming took 2 bases from V and 2 from J, leaving 10 bases between them. Germline CDR1 is MNHEY and CDR2 is SVGEGT.

This clonotype has a count of ten or more. The V call is TRBV5-1, the J call TRBJ2-3; unclear D gene. CDR3 length: 14 amino acids. CDR1 SGHRS and CDR2 YFSETQ come from the germline V gene. The V gene lost 0 bases and the J gene lost 5 bases, with 10 bases spanning the gap. The chain's CDR3 is CASSLGSPRDTQYF. The CDR3 DNA sequence: TGCGCCAGCAGCTTGGGATCTCCTCGAGATACGCAGTATTTT.

V and J are TRBV3-1 and TRBJ2-7; D possibly corresponds to TRBD2 (6 bases). Trimming took 5 bases from V and 8 from J, leaving 13 bases between them. CDR3 length: 12 amino acids. Germline V lookup: CDR1 LGHDT, CDR2 YNNKEL (reference sequence). The CDR3 region is CASSSPSEKQYF. The DNA for the CDR3 is TGTGCCAGCAGCTCCCCTAGCGAAAAGCAGTACTTC.

This clonotype has a count of ten or more. CDR3 in amino acids: CASSPARGFGNNEQFF. DNA for the CDR3: TGCGCCAGCAGCCCAGCAAGAGGATTCGGGAACAATGAGCAGTTCTTC. The chain is built from TRBV5-1 and TRBJ2-1; the D gene is possibly TRBD2 (5 bases). CDR3 length equals 16 residues. Germline V gene sequence: CDR1 SGHRS, CDR2 YFSETQ. Trimming removed 4 bases at V and 5 bases at J, with 19 bases between.

This clonotype was seen at least ten times. V gene TRBV7-6 combines with J gene TRBJ2-1; D uncertain. Germline assignment: CDR1 SGHVS and CDR2 FNYEAQ. CDR3 length: 11 amino acids. V lost 3 bases and J lost 7, with 4 bases in between. CDR3: CASSLGNEQFF. CDR3 nucleotide sequence: TGTGCCAGCAGCTTGGGAAATGAGCAGTTCTTC.

This clonotype was seen repeatedly, ten times or more. V usage is TRBV20-1 and J usage is TRBJ2-2; TRBD2 agrees at 8 bases. Trimming took 3 bases from V and 6 from J; bases not matched to a gene: 12. The germline V gene has CDR1 DFQATT and CDR2 SNEGSKA (reference sequence). This CDR3 region has 16 residues. This chain's CDR3 is CSASLSGTRRAGELFF. CDR3 DNA: TGCAGTGCTAGCCTGTCGGGGACTAGGAGGGCCGGGGAGCTGTTTTTT.

This chain joins TRBV2 and TRBJ1-2; D remains ambiguous. This CDR3 has 13 amino acids. Germline CDR1 is SNHLY and CDR2 is FYNNEI. Trimming left V 7 bases short and J 1 base short, with 10 bases between. CDR3 sequence reads: CASTGRNNYGYTF. Here the CDR3 DNA reads TGTGCCAGCACTGGCAGAAATAACTATGGCTACACCTTC.

This clonotype appeared many times. V usage is TRBV5-4 and J usage is TRBJ2-1, with no clear D. The length of the CDR3 is 12 residues. CDR1 is SGHNT and CDR2 is YYREEE in the germline V gene (reference sequence). Between the trimmed V and J ends, which lost 4 bases and 4 bases, there was a span of 6 bases. CDR3 loop: CASSQEYNEQFF. The DNA for the CDR3 is TGTGCCAGCAGCCAAGAGTACAATGAGCAGTTCTTC. The full variable domain, its missing parts supplied by reference TRBV5-4 and TRBJ2-1, is ETGVTQSPTHLIKTRGQQVTLRCSSQSGHNTVSWYQQALGQGPQFIFQYYREEENGRGNFPPRFSGLQFPNYSSELNVNALELDDSALYLCASSQEYNEQFFGPGTRLTVL.

This clonotype is judged medium-sized. The chain couples TRBV20-1 to TRBJ1-1; D gene unclear. The CDR3 is 14 amino acids. V dropped 2 bases and J dropped 3 bases, with 13 bases sitting between them. The germline V gene encodes CDR1 DFQATT and CDR2 SNEGSKA (reference sequence). CDR3 protein: CSARSAYRDTEAFF. CDR3 coding DNA: TGCAGTGCTAGATCGGCCTATCGGGACACTGAAGCTTTCTTT.

In this sample, this clonotype turned up many times. The V call is TRBV6-1, the J call TRBJ1-3; D is unclear. Germline CDR1 and CDR2: MNHNS and SASEGT. This CDR3 is 15 amino acids long. Trimming took off 2 bases at V and 4 bases at J, with 12 bases between the two ends. The CDR3 DNA sequence: TGTGCCAGCAGTGAATTAAACATGAGGGGAAACACCATATATTTT. Translating it yields CASSELNMRGNTIYF.

There are many counts of this clonotype. The genes are TRBV7-2 and TRBJ2-1, with 8 bases lining up with TRBD1. V gave up 2 bases and J gave up 6 bases; unmatched junction bases: 18. The CDR3 covers 19 residues. The germline gives CDR1 SGHTA, CDR2 FQGNSA. The CDR3 loop reads CASSLLWFGGTGKTNEQFF. Here the CDR3 DNA reads TGTGCCAGCAGCTTACTGTGGTTTGGCGGGACAGGCAAAACCAATGAGCAGTTCTTC.

This clonotype was detected ten times or more. This sequence joins TRBV20-1 and TRBJ2-1, with 13 bases matching TRBD2. Germline loops: CDR1 DFQATT, CDR2 SNEGSKA (reference sequence). The J segment lost 8 bases and the V segment lost 2 bases, leaving 12 bases of the junction unmatched. CDR3 length equals 17 residues. The chain's CDR3 is CSARLGPTSGRAYEQFF. CDR3 in DNA: TGCAGTGCTAGACTTGGCCCTACTAGCGGGAGGGCATATGAGCAGTTCTTC.

This clonotype has just a few counts. This chain joins TRBV29-1 and TRBJ2-7; 10 nucleotides align to TRBD2. The CDR3 contains 14 residues. The ends lost 3 bases at V and 5 bases at J; junction bases unmatched: 7. The germline CDR1 and CDR2 sequences are SQVTM and ANQGSEA. The DNA for the CDR3 is TGCAGCGTTGAGAGGCCTAGCGGGAGTCACGAGCAGTACTTC. This translates into CSVERPSGSHEQYF.

This clonotype is deemed medium-sized. The V call is TRBV10-1, the J call TRBJ2-2, with 7 bases aligning to TRBD2. The CDR3 sequence is 14 residues long. The trim removed 8 bases at V and 4 bases at J, leaving 7 bases unmatched. Germline V gene data show CDR1 as WNHNN and CDR2 as SYGVQD (reference sequence). This chain's CDR3 is CASHRRGGTGELFF. The CDR3 coding sequence is TGCGCCAGCCACCGACGCGGGGGCACCGGGGAGCTGTTTTTT.

This clonotype was picked up a small number of times. The chain uses TRBV18 and TRBJ2-5; D remains unclear. This CDR3 spans 13 amino acids. The V gene lost 2 bases and the J gene lost 3 bases, with 7 bases spanning the gap. CDR1 and CDR2 (germline): KGHSH, LQKENI. The CDR3 loop is CASSPGIEETQYF. The CDR3 DNA reads TGTGCCAGCTCACCAGGGATTGAAGAGACCCAGTACTTC. The entire variable domain, with the rest obtained from reference TRBV18 and TRBJ2-5, is as follows: NAGVMQNPRHLVRRRGQEARLRCSPMKGHSHVYWYRQLPEEGLKFMVYLQKENIIDESGMPKERFSAEFPKEGPSILRIQQVVRGDSAAYFCASSPGIEETQYFGPGTRLLVL.

By share, this clonotype ranks as medium-sized. This chain uses TRBV10-3 with TRBJ2-3, with D hard to call. In germline, CDR1 is ENHRY, CDR2 SYGVKD. V was trimmed by 8 bases and J by 2 bases, leaving 5 bases between them. This CDR3 is built from 11 residues. CDR3 nucleotide sequence: TGTGCCATCTCGACCACAGATACGCAGTATTTT. This sequence encodes CAISTTDTQYF.

This clonotype was observed at least ten times. The chain has TRBV11-1 and TRBJ2-7, with D unclear. V dropped 5 bases and J dropped 11 bases, with 19 bases sitting between them. CDR1 is SGHAT, CDR2 FQDESV, per germline (reference sequence). CDR3 length: 13 residues. The CDR3 coding sequence is TGTGCCAGCAGCCCAGAGGTACAAACGGAGAAGTACTTC. It specifies CASSPEVQTEKYF.

The chain couples TRBV20-1 to TRBJ2-2; 10 bases fit TRBD2. J gave up 7 bases and V 4 bases, and 9 bases lay outside the gene matches. Germline-derived CDR1 and CDR2 are DFQATT and SNEGSKA (reference sequence). CDR3 size: 15 residues. The CDR3 coding sequence is TGCAGTGCTACCCCCACTAGCGGGACGGACGGGGAGCTGTTTTTT. Its protein is CSATPTSGTDGELFF.

At least ten counts were recorded for this clonotype. The V call is TRBV9, the J call TRBJ2-5; a possible D gene is TRBD1 (6 bases). Trimming removed 1 base at V and 1 base at J, with 14 bases between. This CDR3 comprises 16 residues. In germline, CDR1 is SGDLS, CDR2 YYNGEE. The CDR3 bases are TGTGCCAGCAGCGTAACCCCAGGGACACCCCAAGAGACCCAGTACTTC. Its translation is CASSVTPGTPQETQYF.

This clonotype was counted ten times or more. The chain joins TRBV14 to TRBJ1-2, with a tentative D call TRBD1 (6 bases). The CDR3 runs to 13 residues. V was clipped by 6 bases and J by 6 bases, with 14 bases between them. CDR1 SGHDN and CDR2 FVKESK come from the germline V gene. The CDR3 sequence is CASSHTGIHGYTF. In nucleotides, the CDR3 is TGTGCCAGCAGTCACACAGGGATTCATGGCTACACCTTC.

This clonotype showed up many times. This chain connects TRBV27 to TRBJ2-4; TRBD2 agrees at 12 bases. The CDR3 has 16 amino acids. V lost 2 bases, J lost 6 bases, and 5 bases stayed unmatched. Germline CDR1 and CDR2: MNHEY and SMNVEV (reference sequence). CDR3 amino acids: CASSLLAGGPGNIQYF. In nucleotides, the CDR3 is TGTGCCAGCAGTTTACTAGCGGGAGGGCCGGGAAACATTCAGTACTTC.